This T cell receptor beta chain was recorded in a study of identical twins. The V gene's germline CDR1 is DFQATT and CDR2 SNEGSKA (reference sequence). This CDR3 has 14 amino acids. V shed 5 bases, J shed 7 bases, and the junction held 7 bases outside the gene matches. On this clonotype itself: Its antigen is unknown.

Everyone who gave samples was a healthy Caucasian. Broader study findings: The models systematically underestimated how much out-of-frame TCR alpha was shared in monozygotic twins.

TCRdb reprocessed the 5' RACE reads with MiXCR, giving one entry per CDR3 protein. The sample shows about 450,000 distinct CDR3 sequences, roughly 20% of them seen only once. The chain combines TRBV20-1 with TRBJ2-1; 11 bases fit TRBD2. The TCR was taken from a man aged 45-65 years in good health. Sequenced input: naive T cells sorted from blood. The CDR3 DNA follows: TGCAGTGCTTACGGACTAGCGGGTAGTAATGAGCAGTTCTTC. It yields the protein CSAYGLAGSNEQFF.